This T cell receptor beta chain derives from a study of cytomegalovirus exposure and HLA in healthy donors. The wider study: Assignment to the Caucasian-associated ancestry cluster applied to approximately 80% of the approximately 400 genotyped donors. General observations from the study: HLA-A and HLA-B allele assignments for most subjects were reportedly predicted accurately using TCR beta sequences.

Of note for this clone: Its antigen remains unknown.

The CDR3 loop spans 13 amino acids. V lost 3 bases, J lost 4 bases, and 4 bases lay in between. Germline CDR1 reads SNHLY; CDR2 reads FYNNEI. The PCR ran on 60 Vbeta and 13 Jbeta primers. Method: immunoSEQ multiplex PCR; TCRdb's copy keeps in-frame clones and lacks some. The sample lists 90,000 to 110,000 clones, about two thirds occurring once. The rearrangement links TRBV2 to TRBJ2-6; D gene ambiguous. The sequenced material came from PBMCs. The TCR was taken from a woman in her seventies in good health and CMV-seropositive. CDR3 nucleotide sequence: TGTGCCAGCAGTGATTTAGGGGCCAACGTCCTGACTTTC. Translated: CASSDLGANVLTF.